Shown below are 20 T cell receptor beta chains from a single sample sequenced in a study of OX40 agonist ivuxolimab in advanced cancers. This table comes from immunoSEQ multiplex PCR, and its TCRdb copy is limited to in-frame clones, with some not included. Of about 70,000 clones in the sample, roughly 78% were seen once. This material consisted of CD4+ or CD8+ T cells sorted from blood, taken in a trial of the OX40 agonist ivuxolimab. These receptors all stem from an adult with an advanced solid tumor such as melanoma, head and neck, liver or kidney cancer.

The chain joins TRBV5-1 to TRBJ2-3; D might be TRBD1 or TRBD2, each matching 5 bases. CDR1 is SGHRS and CDR2 is YFSETQ in the germline V gene. The CDR3 is made up of 16 amino acids. Trimming removed 4 bases at V and 0 bases at J, with 15 bases between. CDR3 sequence: CASSGVGGPSTDTQYF. The CDR3 DNA sequence: TGCGCCAGCAGCGGAGTTGGGGGTCCTAGCACAGATACGCAGTATTTT.

The V and J genes are TRBV5-1 and TRBJ1-2, with 8 bases lining up with TRBD1. The CDR3 runs to 13 residues. In germline, CDR1 is SGHRS, CDR2 YFSETQ. V lost 4 bases and J lost 4; bases outside the gene matches: 3. CDR3 sequence (DNA): TGCGCCAGCAGCCCTGGACAGGGCTATGGCTACACCTTC. Encoded protein: CASSPGQGYGYTF.

This chain joins TRBV30 and TRBJ2-7; weak D call: TRBD1 (6 bases). V lost 2 bases, J lost 1 base, and 9 bases lay in between. Germline V lookup: CDR1 GTSNPN, CDR2 SVGIG (reference sequence). The CDR3 sequence is 13 residues long. CDR3 sequence (DNA): TGTGCCTGGAGTACCACAGGGTCCTACGAGCAGTACTTC. Its protein product is CAWSTTGSYEQYF.

The chain couples TRBV10-3 to TRBJ2-7; possibly TRBD1 for D (6 bases). CDR1 is ENHRY and CDR2 is SYGVKD in the germline V gene. V dropped 6 bases and J dropped 4 bases, with 19 bases sitting between them. The CDR3 length is 15 residues. The DNA of the CDR3 is TGTGCCATCAGCCATACAGGGTCCCCGCAATACGAGCAGTACTTC. Its translation is CAISHTGSPQYEQYF.

The rearrangement links TRBV18 to TRBJ2-7; 7 bases agree with TRBD2. Germline loops: CDR1 KGHSH, CDR2 LQKENI. V shed 6 bases, J shed 0 bases, and the junction held 5 bases outside the gene matches. CDR3 length: 14 amino acids. This CDR3 is CASSILAASYEQYF. Here the CDR3 DNA reads TGTGCCAGCTCGATCCTAGCGGCCTCCTACGAGCAGTACTTC.

The chain joins TRBV5-4 to TRBJ2-5, with 14 bases matching TRBD2. Germline V gene lookup returns CDR1 SGHNT and CDR2 YYREEE (reference sequence). The CDR3 totals 17 residues. The junction had 5 bases not matched to a gene; V was cut back by 0 bases and J by 4 bases. The CDR3 DNA is TGTGCCAGCAGCTTGGACCGACTAGCGGGGGGGGTAGAGACCCAGTACTTC. Its protein product is CASSLDRLAGGVETQYF.

The rearrangement joins TRBV9 to TRBJ2-5; D is tentatively TRBD1 or TRBD2 (6 bases each). This CDR3 spans 16 amino acids. Germline CDR1 is SGDLS and CDR2 is YYNGEE. V gave up 0 bases and J gave up 4 bases, with 16 bases separating them. The CDR3 sequence: CASSVVDGGVRETQYF. The CDR3 nucleotides are TGTGCCAGCAGCGTAGTCGACGGGGGCGTAAGAGAGACCCAGTACTTC.

V gene TRBV12-1 combines with J gene TRBJ2-2; the D segment call TRBD2 is taken from the table without a DNA check. TRBV12-1 is shown as a pseudogene. This CDR3 spans 15 amino acids. CDR3 protein: CASSFEGRGTGELFF. CDR3 coding DNA: TGTGCCAGCAGCTTTGAGGGTCGCGGGACCGGGGAGCTGTTTTTT.

For the CDR3, the DNA is TGTGCCAGCTCACCACAGCGGGGGGCCATTTATACGCAGTATTTT. This sequence encodes CASSPQRGAIYTQYF. The J gene is TRBJ2-3, the V gene TRBV18; 9 bases are shared with TRBD2. The CDR3 sequence is 15 residues long. Trimming at V came to 1 base and at J to 7 bases, leaving 6 bases not matched to a gene. Per the germline V gene, CDR1 is KGHSH and CDR2 is LQKENI.

V is TRBV6-7 and J is TRBJ2-7, with 12 bases lining up with TRBD2. TRBV6-7 is placed among ORFs of uncertain function. The J segment lost 6 bases and the V segment lost 6 bases, leaving 6 bases of the junction unmatched. The CDR3 has 14 amino acids. The CDR3 sequence: CASSPTSGSREQYF. CDR3 in DNA: TGTGCCAGCAGCCCGACTAGCGGGAGTCGCGAGCAGTACTTC.

This clone was counted between two and nine times. This sample also contains other DNA sequences that code for the same CDR3. This chain connects TRBV27 to TRBJ1-2; TRBD1 matches 8 bases. There are 16 residues in the CDR3. J lost 7 bases, V lost 10 bases, and 20 bases had no gene match. Germline lookup yields CDR1 MNHEY and CDR2 SMNVEV (reference sequence). The CDR3 loop is CATRPRSGGVWGGYTF. CDR3 in DNA: TGTGCCACCAGACCTCGGTCAGGGGGCGTTTGGGGTGGCTACACCTTC.

This chain connects TRBV7-2 to TRBJ2-5, with D possibly called TRBD1 or TRBD2 (6 bases each). The J call may be faulty, since TRBJ2-7 better matches the DNA end. Looked up from germline, CDR1 is SGHTA and CDR2 is FQGNSA. The CDR3 is made up of 13 amino acids. CDR3 amino acids: CASGPGPGAEQYF. In DNA, the CDR3 is TGTGCCAGCGGGCCGGGGCCGGGGGCCGAGCAGTACTTC.

The gene calls are TRBV29-1 and TRBJ2-6; D gene uncertain. The CDR3 runs 13 residues. V lost 6 bases, J lost 4 bases, and 10 bases lay in between. Germline V gene lookup returns CDR1 SQVTM and CDR2 ANQGSEA. The CDR3 region is CSVTRSGANVLTF. CDR3 DNA sequence: TGCAGCGTCACCAGGTCAGGGGCCAACGTCCTGACTTTC.

The genes are TRBV10-1 and TRBJ2-1, with 12 bases identical to TRBD1. This CDR3 is 14 amino acids long. CDR1 and CDR2 (germline): WNHNN, SYGVQD (reference sequence). Trimming removed 8 bases from V and 8 bases from J; junction bases left unmatched: 7. The CDR3 bases are TGCGCCAGCGGGACAGGGGGCGTCCGAGATGAGCAGTTCTTC. This translates into CASGTGGVRDEQFF.

This clone has just a few counts. V is TRBV6-5 and J is TRBJ2-7, with D tentatively TRBD2 (6 bases). This CDR3 is 11 amino acids long. CDR1 is MNHEY, CDR2 SVGAGI, per germline. V was pared by 8 bases and J by 3 bases, with 8 bases between. CDR3 sequence reads: CASAEGYEQYF. For the CDR3, the DNA is TGTGCCAGCGCGGAGGGCTACGAGCAGTACTTC.

The chain couples TRBV27 to TRBJ2-7; the D is unclear. The length of the CDR3 is 15 residues. Trimming left V 4 bases short and J 5 bases short, with 18 bases between. Per the germline V gene, CDR1 is MNHEY and CDR2 is SMNVEV (reference sequence). In DNA form, the CDR3 reads TGTGCCAGCAGTTCCCTAAACTTTGGGAAGGACGAGCAGTACTTC. Residues: CASSSLNFGKDEQYF.

This clone came up a few times. The J gene is TRBJ2-7, the V gene TRBV14; D not certain. The CDR3 loop spans 11 amino acids. V lost 4 bases and J lost 6, with 7 bases in between. The V gene's germline CDR1 is SGHDN and CDR2 FVKESK. This CDR3 reads CASSLMGEQYF. CDR3 sequence (DNA): TGTGCCAGCAGCCTAATGGGCGAGCAGTACTTC.

This clone has just one count. Other nucleotide sequences from this sample produce the same CDR3. The chain recombines TRBV28 with TRBJ1-2; D not resolved. The CDR3 has 12 residues. From germline, CDR1 is MDHEN and CDR2 SYDVKM. Between the trimmed V and J ends, which lost 3 bases and 5 bases, there was a span of 7 bases. CDR3 sequence: CASSLNSYGYTF. CDR3 bases: TGTGCCAGCAGTTTGAACTCTTATGGCTACACCTTC.

J is TRBJ2-7 and V is TRBV28, with D maybe TRBD2 (5 bases). Per the germline V gene, CDR1 is MDHEN and CDR2 is SYDVKM. V was pared by 5 bases and J by 7 bases, with 21 bases between. This CDR3 is built from 15 residues. The CDR3 bases are TGTGCCAGCAGTCCCCCCGACCTCCGGACTGAGGAGCAGTACTTC. This gives the protein CASSPPDLRTEEQYF. The full variable domain, rest sourced from reference TRBV28 and TRBJ2-7, is DVKVTQSSRYLVKRTGEKVFLECVQDMDHENMFWYRQDPGLGLRLIYFSYDVKMKEKGDIPEGYSVSREKKERFSLILESASTNQTSMYLCASSPPDLRTEEQYFGPGTRLTVT.

This rearrangement joins TRBV2 to TRBJ1-5, with unresolved D. Germline assignment: CDR1 SNHLY and CDR2 FYNNEI. This CDR3 is 14 amino acids long. Trimming took off 3 bases at V and 3 bases at J, with 9 bases between the two ends. Written as DNA, the CDR3 is TGTGCCAGCAGTGATTTCACCTCCAATCAGCCCCAGCATTTT. The encoded protein is CASSDFTSNQPQHF. Drawing the rest from reference TRBV2 and TRBJ1-5, the complete variable domain is EPEVTQTPSHQVTQMGQEVILRCVPISNHLYFYWYRQILGQKVEFLVSFYNNEISEKSEIFDDQFSVERPDGSNFTLKIRSTKLEDSAMYFCASSDFTSNQPQHFGDGTRLSIL.